This T cell receptor beta chain was identified during a study of cytomegalovirus exposure and HLA in healthy donors. This clone appeared a few times. PCR used 60 Vbeta primers and 13 Jbeta primers. As processed by the authors: Among the unique TCR beta chains that a later analysis counted, about 81 million in all, 10 million to 13 million were shared. The table came from immunoSEQ multiplex PCR; TCRdb's copy has only in-frame clones and leaves some out. The DNA gave D and trimming, while V, J and clone size come from that table. The sample comprises about 98,000 clones, 74% of which are singletons, and about 1.7% rests with the top ten. The material sequenced was PBMCs. The sequence came from a male donor in good health and CMV-seronegative.

CDR3 nucleotides: TGTGCCAGCAGGCTTGACAGGCGGAACACTGAAGCTTTCTTT. Translation: CASRLDRRNTEAFF. The chain is built from TRBV28 and TRBJ1-1, with D possibly being TRBD1 (6 bases). The V end was cut by 6 bases, the J end by 1 base, with 12 bases between. This CDR3 region has 14 residues. Germline lookup yields CDR1 MDHEN and CDR2 SYDVKM.